The next 7 T cell receptor beta chains were all read from a single sample in a study of glioma-infiltrating T cells after dendritic cell vaccination. Profiling relied on immunoSEQ multiplex PCR, and the TCRdb table lists in-frame clones only, not all of them. Of 30,000 to 40,000 clones detected, almost 85% appear once; the ten largest clones hold 7.5% to 10%. The sequences come from blood, collected before dendritic cell vaccination. These receptors all stem from a human donor with glioblastoma.

This chain uses TRBV29-1 with TRBJ1-1; 8 bases map to TRBD1. Germline CDR1 is SQVTM and CDR2 is ANQGSEA. V dropped 4 bases and J dropped 1; count of bases not matched to a gene: 5. The CDR3 totals 14 residues. The CDR3 coding sequence is TGCAGCGTTGGACGGACAGGGCCGAACACTGAAGCTTTCTTT. Amino acids: CSVGRTGPNTEAFF.

This chain connects TRBV7-9 to TRBJ2-7, with 8 positions matching TRBD1. J lost 1 base, V lost 5 bases, and 10 bases had no gene match. Germline CDR1 reads SEHNR; CDR2 reads FQNEAQ (reference sequence). CDR3 size: 16 residues. CDR3 DNA sequence: TGTGCCAGCAGCAACCCAGGACAGGGTAGTTCCTACGAGCAGTACTTC. It is translated as CASSNPGQGSSYEQYF.

The chain joins TRBV28 to TRBJ1-2, with a weak D call TRBD1 (6 bases). There are 16 residues in the CDR3. Trimming shortened V by 1 base and J by 4 bases, and 16 bases separated the two germline ends. CDR1 is MDHEN, CDR2 SYDVKM, per germline. This CDR3 is CASSLSQGKEVYGYTF. The DNA of the CDR3 is TGTGCCAGCAGTTTATCCCAGGGGAAAGAAGTCTATGGCTACACCTTC.

Only a few counts were recorded for this clone. V and J are TRBV5-1 and TRBJ2-2; TRBD1 might be the D (6 bases). CDR1 and CDR2 from the germline V gene are SGHRS and YFSETQ. This CDR3 comprises 15 residues. V was shortened by 0 bases and J by 7 bases, with 13 bases between the two germline ends. The CDR3: CASSLGQGSSGELFF. As DNA, the CDR3 is TGCGCCAGCAGCTTGGGTCAGGGGTCTAGCGGGGAGCTGTTTTTT.

This chain uses TRBV5-1 with TRBJ2-5; a weak D match, TRBD1 (7 bases). The DNA end lines up better with TRBJ2-7; the J call may be wrong. This CDR3 spans 13 amino acids. Germline V CDR1 and CDR2: SGHRS, YFSETQ. DNA for the CDR3: TGCGCCAGCTGGCAGGGGGGAGCGGACGAGCAGTACTTC. Translating it yields CASWQGGADEQYF.

This chain connects TRBV27 to TRBJ2-5; D might be TRBD1 (5 bases). Germline V gene lookup returns CDR1 MNHEY and CDR2 SMNVEV (reference sequence). Trimming pared 8 bases from V and 2 bases from J, leaving 18 bases between. The CDR3 is 15 amino acids. CDR3 sequence (DNA): TGTGCCAGCCGCCCGCTGACAGTTAAACAAGAGACCCAGTACTTC. It encodes CASRPLTVKQETQYF.

V is TRBV27 and J is TRBJ2-7; perhaps TRBD1 as D (6 bases). Trimming pared 5 bases from V and 4 bases from J, leaving 15 bases between. The CDR3 runs to 14 residues. Per the germline V gene, CDR1 is MNHEY and CDR2 is SMNVEV (reference sequence). The CDR3, as DNA: TGTGCCAGCAGTCCGGGACAAGCAATTTACGAGCAGTACTTC. It is translated as CASSPGQAIYEQYF.